Below are 25 T cell receptor beta chains sequenced from a single sample in a study of shared clonotypes between healthy human individuals (TCRdb year 2020). The receptor library was made with the immunoSEQ multiplex PCR assay. The immuneACCESS repertoire file appears here via TCRdb, limited to in-frame rearrangements. These files lack a portion of the clones; in checked studies, under half of the deficit traces to unresolved V genes, and the cause of the others is not known. This sample holds fewer than 600,000 clones; approximately 80% were observed only once. The top ten hold more than 10% of the sample. Input material: PBMCs. The receptors derive from a woman between 40 and 50 years old in good health. Some clones in this sample may be carry-over from other donors' samples.

In this sample, this clone turned up a few times. V is TRBV6-1 and J is TRBJ2-2; the match to TRBD1 covers 8 bases. V dropped 2 bases and J dropped 3; count of bases not matched to a gene: 5. The CDR3 covers 16 residues. The germline V gene has CDR1 MNHNS and CDR2 SASEGT. CDR3 DNA: TGTGCCAGCAGTGAATTCCCAGGGGGCTACACCGGGGAGCTGTTTTTT. Protein sequence: CASSEFPGGYTGELFF.

In this sample, this clone turned up once. This likely reflects a read error, since a far larger clone is one base away. Other DNA sequences of this sample code for an identical CDR3. The V and J genes are TRBV30 and TRBJ2-4; the D call may be TRBD1 or TRBD2 (5 bases each). V was shortened by 3 bases and J by 6 bases, with 12 bases between the two germline ends. The CDR3 consists of 13 residues. From germline, CDR1 is GTSNPN and CDR2 SVGIG (reference sequence). CDR3 bases: TGTGCCTGGAGCGTACGTGGGGGAAACATTCAGTACTTC. It encodes CAWSVRGGNIQYF.

In this sample, this clone turned up once. The chain recombines TRBV9 with TRBJ1-4; 8 positions match TRBD1. From germline, CDR1 is SGDLS and CDR2 YYNGEE. The CDR3 has 15 amino acids. With V trimmed by 4 bases and J by 6 bases, 8 bases remained unmatched. This CDR3 is CASSQGQGQDEKLFF. CDR3 DNA sequence: TGTGCCAGCAGCCAAGGACAGGGCCAAGATGAAAAACTGTTTTTT. The entire variable domain, with the rest obtained from reference TRBV9 and TRBJ1-4, is as follows: DSGVTQTPKHLITATGQRVTLRCSPRSGDLSVYWYQQSLDQGLQFLIQYYNGEERAKGNILERFSAQQFPDLHSELNLSSLELGDSALYFCASSQGQGQDEKLFFGSGTQLSVL.

V usage is TRBV7-2 and J usage is TRBJ1-5; D gene unclear. There are 16 residues in the CDR3. V was cut by 0 bases and J by 1 base, with 10 bases left in between. The V gene's germline CDR1 is SGHTA and CDR2 FQGNSA. The CDR3 DNA reads TGTGCCAGCAGCTTAGCTTGGGCAAGCAGCAATCAGCCCCAGCATTTT. Translating gives CASSLAWASSNQPQHF.

Concerning this clone itself: A read error likely explains this, since a far larger clone differs by one base. J is TRBJ2-7 and V is TRBV29-1, with a weak D call TRBD2 (6 bases). The germline CDR1 and CDR2 sequences are SQVTM and ANQGSEA. The CDR3 runs 13 residues. Trimming left V 6 bases short and J 2 bases short, with 14 bases between. The CDR3 DNA reads as TGCAGCGTCATCCGGGACTCCCCCTACGAGCAGTACTTC. Encoded protein: CSVIRDSPYEQYF.

This chain uses TRBV19 with TRBJ2-7; D unclear. Trimming pared 0 bases from V and 0 bases from J, leaving 3 bases between. This CDR3 contains 13 residues. CDR1 LNHDA and CDR2 SQIVND come from the germline V gene (reference sequence). CDR3: CASSIEYSYEQYF. CDR3 coding DNA: TGTGCCAGTAGTATAGAATACTCCTACGAGCAGTACTTC. Combining the CDR3 with reference TRBV19 and TRBJ2-7 gives the whole variable domain DGGITQSPKYLFRKEGQNVTLSCEQNLNHDAMYWYRQDPGQGLRLIYYSQIVNDFQKGDIAEGYSVSREKKESFPLTVTSAQKNPTAFYLCASSIEYSYEQYFGPGTRLTVT.

V is TRBV9 and J is TRBJ2-1; 8 bases fit TRBD2. J was trimmed by 1 base and V by 0 bases; bases with no gene match: 6. Germline CDR1 is SGDLS and CDR2 is YYNGEE. This CDR3 spans 17 amino acids. CDR3 nucleotide sequence: TGTGCCAGCAGCGTAGTAACGGGAGGGTGGTCCTACAATGAGCAGTTCTTC. Residues: CASSVVTGGWSYNEQFF. Based on the CDR3 plus reference TRBV9 and TRBJ2-1, the full variable domain is DSGVTQTPKHLITATGQRVTLRCSPRSGDLSVYWYQQSLDQGLQFLIQYYNGEERAKGNILERFSAQQFPDLHSELNLSSLELGDSALYFCASSVVTGGWSYNEQFFGPGTRLTVL.

The V call is TRBV6-6, the J call TRBJ2-1; D unclear. The CDR3 covers 15 residues. Germline-derived CDR1 and CDR2 are MNHNY and SVGAGI (reference sequence). The V end was cut by 2 bases, the J end by 2 bases, with 10 bases between. The CDR3 is CASSYVPGAYNEQFF. CDR3 DNA sequence: TGTGCCAGCAGTTACGTACCAGGAGCCTACAATGAGCAGTTCTTC.

The rearrangement links TRBV27 to TRBJ2-1, with a tentative D call TRBD2 (7 bases). This CDR3 is 16 amino acids long. CDR1 MNHEY and CDR2 SMNVEV come from the germline V gene (reference sequence). Trimming took 6 bases from V and 14 from J, leaving 29 bases between them. CDR3 in amino acids: CASSPRGAGVIESKFF. The CDR3 DNA follows: TGTGCCAGCAGCCCACGGGGGGCGGGAGTAATAGAGAGCAAGTTCTTC.

The chain recombines TRBV18 with TRBJ2-2, with D perhaps TRBD2 (6 bases). V was pared by 1 base and J by 6 bases, with 12 bases between. Germline CDR1 KGHSH, CDR2 LQKENI. The CDR3 loop spans 15 amino acids. CDR3 loop: CASSPLAGSAGELFF. CDR3 nucleotides: TGTGCCAGCTCACCACTGGCGGGGAGTGCCGGGGAGCTGTTTTTT.

This chain uses TRBV28 with TRBJ2-7; 7 bases agree with TRBD1. The CDR3 loop spans 14 amino acids. Germline lookup yields CDR1 MDHEN and CDR2 SYDVKM. V was clipped by 5 bases and J by 3 bases; unmatched bases: 7. CDR3 sequence reads: CASSTQGGGYEQYF. The CDR3 nucleotides read TGTGCCAGCAGTACCCAAGGGGGCGGCTACGAGCAGTACTTC.

CDR3 sequence: CASSLAGDQPQHF. CDR3 nucleotide sequence: TGTGCCAGCAGCTTAGCAGGGGATCAGCCCCAGCATTTT. The rearrangement links TRBV7-9 to TRBJ1-5; D possibly corresponds to TRBD1 (5 bases). The CDR3 has 13 amino acids. V lost 0 bases and J 5 bases, leaving 5 bases between the germline ends. The germline V gene encodes CDR1 SEHNR and CDR2 FQNEAQ (reference sequence).

Only a few counts were recorded for this clone. The rearrangement links TRBV19 to TRBJ2-7; 9 bases line up with TRBD2. The junction had 9 bases not matched to a gene; V was cut back by 6 bases and J by 6 bases. Germline CDR1 is LNHDA and CDR2 is SQIVND (reference sequence). CDR3 length: 14 amino acids. As DNA, the CDR3 is TGTGCCAGTAGAAGACTAGCGGAGCGGGGCGAGCAGTACTTC. Translated: CASRRLAERGEQYF.

This clone was detected ten times or more. The chain links TRBV27 to TRBJ2-1, with 11 bases aligning to TRBD1. Per germline, CDR1 MNHEY and CDR2 SMNVEV (reference sequence). Germline trimming cut 0 bases from V and 8 bases from J; bases unmatched to any gene: 6. The CDR3 sequence is 16 residues long. CDR3 residues: CASSLSGQGGRYEQFF. Written as DNA, the CDR3 is TGTGCCAGCAGTTTATCGGGACAGGGGGGTAGATATGAGCAGTTCTTC.

This clone was picked up a small number of times. Mismatch with germline at one junction end may stem from a read error. The CDR3 bases are TGTGCTAGCAGCTTAGCCTGGGGAACTGAAGCTTTCTTT. This codes for CASSLAWGTEAFF. V and J are TRBV7-7 and TRBJ1-1, with no clear D. The germline V gene has CDR1 SSHAT and CDR2 FNYEAQ (reference sequence). The CDR3 covers 13 residues.

The gene calls are TRBV10-1 and TRBJ2-7, with 10 positions matching TRBD1. V shed 3 bases and J 12 bases; nucleotides not matched to a gene: 8. The CDR3 totals 13 residues. Looked up from germline, CDR1 is WNHNN and CDR2 is SYGVQD (reference sequence). The DNA for the CDR3 is TGCGCCAGCAGTGACCGGACAGGGGGAGGGACGTACTTC. It specifies CASSDRTGGGTYF.

This clone was found a few times. The rearrangement links TRBV2 to TRBJ2-7; D unclear. The V gene lost 1 base and the J gene lost 3 bases, with 7 bases spanning the gap. Germline loops: CDR1 SNHLY, CDR2 FYNNEI. The CDR3 sequence is 13 residues long. For the CDR3, the DNA is TGTGCCAGCAGTGAAGGGGCCCTCTACGAGCAGTACTTC. Translating gives CASSEGALYEQYF. The complete variable domain, with remaining parts taken from reference TRBV2 and TRBJ2-7, reads EPEVTQTPSHQVTQMGQEVILRCVPISNHLYFYWYRQILGQKVEFLVSFYNNEISEKSEIFDDQFSVERPDGSNFTLKIRSTKLEDSAMYFCASSEGALYEQYFGPGTRLTVT.

This chain links TRBV4-1 with TRBJ2-3, with 9 bases identical to TRBD2. The CDR3 contains 16 residues. Per the germline V gene, CDR1 is MGHRA and CDR2 is YSYEKL. With 7 bases clipped from V and 5 bases from J, the junction kept 13 bases outside the gene matches. The CDR3 nucleotides are TGCGCCAGCACCCGTAGCGGGAGTATACGTCTAGATACGCAGTATTTT. Translation gives CASTRSGSIRLDTQYF.

The J gene is TRBJ1-1, the V gene TRBV6-6; D is possibly TRBD1 (6 bases). V shed 2 bases and J shed 0 bases, with 13 bases lying between them. This CDR3 comprises 16 residues. Germline V gene sequence: CDR1 MNHNY, CDR2 SVGAGI (reference sequence). The CDR3 DNA follows: TGTGCCAGCAGTTACAGAGGGGGGCGCCTGAACACTGAAGCTTTCTTT. This translates into CASSYRGGRLNTEAFF.

The chain couples TRBV18 to TRBJ1-3; D perhaps matches TRBD1 (6 bases). CDR1 is KGHSH and CDR2 is LQKENI in the germline V gene. The V and J ends lost 3 bases and 3 bases respectively, with 15 bases between them. This CDR3 is built from 16 residues. The chain's CDR3 is CASSPQQGLGGNTIYF. The CDR3 DNA reads as TGTGCCAGCTCACCCCAACAGGGTTTGGGTGGAAACACCATATATTTT.

The chain combines TRBV5-1 with TRBJ2-1; no clear D. The CDR3 loop spans 13 amino acids. V was trimmed by 0 bases and J by 7 bases, leaving 8 bases between them. Germline values: CDR1 SGHRS, CDR2 YFSETQ. CDR3 nucleotides: TGCGCCAGCAGCTTGGACCCTAGGAATGAGCAGTTCTTC. Amino acid sequence: CASSLDPRNEQFF. The whole variable domain, remainder taken from reference TRBV5-1 and TRBJ2-1, is KAGVTQTPRYLIKTRGQQVTLSCSPISGHRSVSWYQQTPGQGLQFLFEYFSETQRNKGNFPGRFSGRQFSNSRSEMNVSTLELGDSALYLCASSLDPRNEQFFGPGTRLTVL.

The CDR3 spells CASMDRGNYNEQFF. The CDR3 DNA reads TGCGCCAGCATGGACAGGGGCAATTACAATGAGCAGTTCTTC. The rearrangement uses TRBV5-1 and TRBJ2-1; TRBD1 aligns across 9 bases. The CDR3 consists of 14 residues. J was trimmed by 4 bases and V by 6 bases; bases with no gene match: 5. Germline CDR1 and CDR2: SGHRS and YFSETQ.

This rearrangement joins TRBV28 to TRBJ2-3, with D hard to call. This CDR3 spans 14 amino acids. Germline-derived CDR1 and CDR2 are MDHEN and SYDVKM. Trimming removed 6 bases at V and 4 bases at J, with 14 bases between. In nucleotides, the CDR3 is TGTGCCAGCAGGCTTCGGAGTATCCCAGATACGCAGTATTTT. It yields the protein CASRLRSIPDTQYF.

This chain connects TRBV28 to TRBJ2-4; TRBD2 matches at 7 bases. V was pared by 5 bases and J by 9 bases, with 13 bases of the junction left unmatched. CDR1 is MDHEN, CDR2 SYDVKM, per germline. The CDR3 covers 15 residues. CDR3 sequence: CASSPARSGGGIQYF. Written as DNA, the CDR3 is TGTGCCAGCAGTCCCGCCCGGTCGGGGGGTGGCATTCAGTACTTC.

In its sample, this clone was seen a few times. The V gene is TRBV10-3, the J gene TRBJ2-3; D assignment may be TRBD1 or TRBD2 (6 bases each). Trimming took off 11 bases at V and 2 bases at J, with 14 bases between the two ends. This CDR3 has 13 amino acids. Germline CDR1 reads ENHRY; CDR2 reads SYGVKD. This CDR3 is CALSGDFTDTQYF. Written as DNA, the CDR3 is TGTGCCCTTTCAGGGGACTTCACAGATACGCAGTATTTT.